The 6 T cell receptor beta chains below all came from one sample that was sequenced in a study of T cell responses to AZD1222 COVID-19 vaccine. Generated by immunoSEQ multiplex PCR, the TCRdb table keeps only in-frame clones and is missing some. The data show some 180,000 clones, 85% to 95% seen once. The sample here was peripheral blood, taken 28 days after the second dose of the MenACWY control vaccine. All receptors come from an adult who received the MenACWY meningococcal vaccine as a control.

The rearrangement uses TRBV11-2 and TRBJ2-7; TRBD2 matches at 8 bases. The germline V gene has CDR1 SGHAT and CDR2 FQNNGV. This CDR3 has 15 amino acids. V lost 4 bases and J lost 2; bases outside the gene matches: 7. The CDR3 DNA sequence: TGTGCCAGCAGCTATAGCGGGGCCCCTACCTACGAGCAGTACTTC. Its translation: CASSYSGAPTYEQYF.

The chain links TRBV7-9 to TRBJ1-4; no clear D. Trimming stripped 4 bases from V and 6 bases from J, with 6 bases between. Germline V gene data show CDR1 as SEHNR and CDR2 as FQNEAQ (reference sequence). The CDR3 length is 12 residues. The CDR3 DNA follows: TGTGCCAGCAGCTACAAATATGAAAAACTGTTTTTT. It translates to CASSYKYEKLFF.

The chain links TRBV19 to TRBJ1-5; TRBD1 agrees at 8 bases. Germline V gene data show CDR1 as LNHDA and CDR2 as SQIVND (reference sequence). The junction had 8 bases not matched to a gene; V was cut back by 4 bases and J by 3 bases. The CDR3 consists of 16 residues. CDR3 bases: TGTGCCAGTAGTACAGACAGGGGCCCTCCCAATCAGCCCCAGCATTTT. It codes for CASSTDRGPPNQPQHF.

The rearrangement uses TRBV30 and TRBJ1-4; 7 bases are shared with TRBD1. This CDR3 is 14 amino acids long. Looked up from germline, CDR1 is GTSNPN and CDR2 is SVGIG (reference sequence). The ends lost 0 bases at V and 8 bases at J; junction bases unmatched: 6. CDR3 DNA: TGTGCCTGGAGTGTAGGGGACAGAGGCGAAAAACTGTTTTTT. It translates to CAWSVGDRGEKLFF.

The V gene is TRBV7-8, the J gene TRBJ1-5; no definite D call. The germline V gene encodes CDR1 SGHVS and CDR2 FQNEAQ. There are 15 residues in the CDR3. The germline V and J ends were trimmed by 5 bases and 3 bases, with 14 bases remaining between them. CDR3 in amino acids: CASSPRTGHNQPQHF. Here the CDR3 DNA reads TGTGCCAGCAGCCCCCGGACCGGGCACAATCAGCCCCAGCATTTT.

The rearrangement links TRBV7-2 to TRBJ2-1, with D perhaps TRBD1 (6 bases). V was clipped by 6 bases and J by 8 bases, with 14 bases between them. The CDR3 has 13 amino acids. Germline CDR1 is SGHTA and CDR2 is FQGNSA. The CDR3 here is CASRQGTIYEQFF. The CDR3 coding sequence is TGTGCCAGCAGACAGGGTACTATCTATGAGCAGTTCTTC.